This T cell receptor (beta chain) was identified during a study of glioma-infiltrating T cells after dendritic cell vaccination. Germline assignment: CDR1 MNHEY and CDR2 SVGAGI. This CDR3 is 14 amino acids long. V shed 6 bases and J shed 6 bases, with 15 bases lying between them. Primers: 60 V beta forward and 13 J beta reverse. Profiled with immunoSEQ multiplex PCR; TCRdb holds only in-frame clones, not every one. The table has over 70,000 clones, more than 65% seen once. The genes are TRBV6-5 and TRBJ2-1, with a tentative D call TRBD1 (5 bases). The TCR originated in a human donor with glioblastoma. The sample in question was blood, obtained before dendritic cell vaccination. CDR3 region: CASRPRPQGNEQFF. In nucleotides, the CDR3 is TGTGCCAGCAGACCTCGCCCCCAGGGCAATGAGCAGTTCTTC.